The following is a T cell receptor (beta chain) sequence with its context. Its cognate antigen is unknown. The data derive from a study of CD8+ T cells in alopecia areata. Study overall: Twice daily, treated patients received 5 to 10 mg of oral tofacitinib. The study's findings and limits: More clonal than normal scalp was lesional scalp, particularly alopecia totalis/universalis. Baseline CD8+ expansion's link to response remains uncertain, as there was one nonresponder.

Described treatment: oral pan-JAK inhibitor, 5-10 mg twice daily. Sampling of alopecia areata patients yielded lesional scalp punch biopsies as well as peripheral blood. Looked up from germline, CDR1 is LNHDA and CDR2 is SQIVND (reference sequence). The V and J ends lost 11 bases and 7 bases respectively, with 17 bases between them. CDR3 length: 12 residues. cDNA reverse transcribed from extracted RNA served as the sequencing template. Repertoires were generated with immunoSEQ multiplex PCR, while TCRdb's copy carries only in-frame clones and drops some. This sample has some 160,000 clones, with roughly 65% found just once.

This specimen consisted of CD4+ T cells sorted from blood, obtained at week 4, from a patient treated with tofacitinib. The TCR comes from a human donor with alopecia areata. V and J are TRBV19 and TRBJ1-2; perhaps TRBD1 as D (5 bases). The DNA for the CDR3 is TGTGCCGCGGGACTCTTTAGCGGTGGCTACACCTTC. The encoded protein is CAAGLFSGGYTF.